The source of this TCR beta chain is a study of robustness of blood B and T cell sequencing (dated by TCRdb to the late 2010s). For context, the study as a whole: The study aimed to determine how much peripheral blood is needed to reliably characterize an individual's TCRbeta and IgG repertoires. TCRbeta and IgG repertoires were quantified in each of the 10 or so independently drawn blood samples. For technical replicates, two replicate TCRbeta cDNA libraries were prepared from one shared RNA pool that came from a single 10 ml draw.

mRNA, which captures expressed receptors, was used instead of genomic DNA for quantification of TCRbeta repertoires. Without cell sorting, buffy coat leukocytes were collected into Trizol, and RNA was extracted using the Direct-zol RNA MiniPrep Plus kit. EDTA blood tubes were centrifuged immediately at 4°C to separate plasma, buffy coat and red blood cells. This clonotype was picked up one time. Its antigen remains unidentified. Base qualities are not at hand, and no much larger clone is one base apart. The CDR3 holds 15 amino acids from the cysteine to the phenylalanine. Only the CDR3 region is kept as DNA, spanning 45 bases read in frame from base 1. Per the germline V gene, SGHNT is the CDR1 and YENEEA is the CDR2. Trimming accounts for 0 bases at V and 9 bases at J, while the number of junction bases matched to no gene is 7. General findings and caveats noted by the study authors: Across technical replicate libraries, around 95% of the top 10,000 TCRbeta clonotypes in one library were also found in the other. When 3 or 4 tubes (roughly 26-40 ml blood) were combined, saturation was approached in coverage of the top 10,000 TCRbeta clonotypes. The 1,000 most abundant TCRbeta clonotypes from the pooled draws were detected in every single 10 ml sample. Immediate fractionation was required for EDTA tubes, so the use of EDTA tubes in multi-site collections was limited. The TCRbeta rarefaction curves did not fully level off, which suggests either under-sequencing or many low-abundance clonotypes. Evidence of cross-contamination, likely resulting from batch processing, was observed in one pair of TCRbeta libraries, and the UMI-sequence pairs shared between the two libraries were removed. Pooling tubes did not increase the overlap of rare TCRbeta clonotypes, which implies that much larger blood volumes would be needed to capture rare TCRbeta clonotypes.

The library was prepared using PCR. Sequencing was carried out with an Illumina MiSeq. cDNA was synthesized with SMARTScribe reverse transcriptase and a 5' template-switch oligo that added a universal priming site. Each cDNA molecule was tagged by a 12-nucleotide random unique molecular identifier (UMI) carried on the template-switch oligo. During reverse transcription, TCRbeta transcripts were targeted using chain-specific reverse primers. Uracil DNA glycosylase treatment was used to remove residual template-switch adapters, and a Qiagen MinElute kit was used to purify the cDNA. For the first PCR, 20 to 25 cycles were run with KAPA HiFi HotStart ReadyMix and step-out primers, split across four 50 ul reactions. First-round PCR products were gel-purified before further amplification. Illumina Nextera adapters were attached in a second PCR of around 8 cycles, and the libraries were then purified and pooled. The UMI barcode for each TCRbeta molecule was captured by a 50-nucleotide 5' read. Under the source paper's analysis protocol: Using the MIGEC toolkit, reads were grouped by UMI into consensus reads. PEAR was used to merge forward and reverse consensus reads into final reads. Identical UMI-sequence pairs found in more than one library were treated as cross-sample contamination and removed by a custom decontamination script. MIGMAP, a wrapper around IgBLAST, was used for V(D)J assignment and CDR3 extraction. TCR clonotypes were defined by identical V gene, J gene and CDR3 amino acid sequence; CDR1 and CDR2 were not sequenced. The public reads were quality trimmed at Q25 with fastp and then assembled into clones with MiXCR by TCRdb, keeping productive beta chains. Records with the same CDR3 protein are collapsed into one entry carrying the most frequent genes and DNA. Clone size and V and J calls follow TCRdb, not the original study. The sample contains several hundred distinct CDR3 sequences, approximately 71% of them found a single time. The ten biggest clones cover roughly 40% of the sample.

The material sequenced was peripheral blood. This TCR was sampled from a human donor in good health. This receptor chain uses TRBV11-3 and TRBJ1-5; TRBD1 aligns with 8 central bases. The CDR3 region has the sequence CASSLETGVKGPQHF. DNA sequence: TGTGCCAGCAGCTTAGAGACAGGGGTGAAGGGGCCCCAGCATTTT. Supplemented by the reference TRBV11-3 and TRBJ1-5 proteins around the CDR3, the complete variable domain is EAGVVQSPRYKIIEKKQPVAFWCNPISGHNTLYWYLQNLGQGPELLIRYENEEAVDDSQLPKDRFSAERLKGVDSTLKIQPAELGDSAVYLCASSLETGVKGPQHFGDGTRLSIL.